Listed below are T cell receptor beta chains from one sample, sequenced in a study of vaccination and CD4 T cells after COVID-19. In TCRdb, the PCR reads were re-called with MiXCR into one record per CDR3 protein. The data hold roughly 20,000 distinct CDR3 sequences, with over 40% observed a single time. Their antigens are not known. The sequencing sample was made of CD4+ T cells from blood, cultured in vitro. These receptors all stem from a human donor who had recovered from COVID-19. Each CDR3 is given with its conserved first and last residue. The order of the fields is V gene, clone size, J gene, D gene, CDR3 DNA, CDR3 protein. The D gene is left open where the match is weak. Not every row has a clone size; where given, it reads once, few, many or a size class.

v_call: TRBV6-5; clone_size: few; j_call: TRBJ1-4; d_call: -; cdr3_nt: TGTGCCAGCAGTTACTCCCCGGGGGGCGGAGAAAAACTGTTTTTT; cdr3_aa: CASSYSPGGGEKLFF
v_call: TRBV6-4; clone_size: -; j_call: TRBJ2-6; d_call: TRBD2; cdr3_nt: TGTGCCAGCAGTGCCGGGGAGGGACGCTCTGGGGCCAACGTCCTGACTTTC; cdr3_aa: CASSAGEGRSGANVLTF
v_call: TRBV7-9; clone_size: -; j_call: TRBJ1-5; d_call: -; cdr3_nt: TGTGCCAGCAGCTTAGTCGGGGGAAGCAATCAGCCCCAGCATTTT; cdr3_aa: CASSLVGGSNQPQHF
v_call: TRBV6-2/TRBV6-3; clone_size: few; j_call: TRBJ1-4; d_call: TRBD1; cdr3_nt: TGTGCCAGCAGAATGCCGGGACAGGGGAATGAAAAACTGTTTTTT; cdr3_aa: CASRMPGQGNEKLFF
v_call: TRBV12-3/TRBV12-4; clone_size: -; j_call: TRBJ2-7; d_call: -; cdr3_nt: TGTGCCAGCAGTTTAGCCCAGGGGATCGTATCCTACGTGCAGTACTTC; cdr3_aa: CASSLAQGIVSYVQYF
v_call: TRBV28; clone_size: -; j_call: TRBJ1-3; d_call: -; cdr3_nt: TGTGCCAGCACCAGCCCCCGGTTCTCTGGAAACACCATATATTTT; cdr3_aa: CASTSPRFSGNTIYF
v_call: TRBV20-1; clone_size: few; j_call: TRBJ1-1; d_call: TRBD1; cdr3_nt: TGCAGTGCTCCTACAGGGGGCTGGGCTACTGAAGCTTTCTTT; cdr3_aa: CSAPTGGWATEAFF
v_call: TRBV19; clone_size: -; j_call: TRBJ1-2; d_call: -; cdr3_nt: TGTGCCAGTAGGGGGGAGACAGCCAACTATGGCTACACCTTC; cdr3_aa: CASRGETANYGYTF
v_call: TRBV11-2; clone_size: -; j_call: TRBJ1-1; d_call: TRBD1; cdr3_nt: TGTGCCAGCAGCTTCCGCATGACAGGGATGACTGAAGCTTTCTTT; cdr3_aa: CASSFRMTGMTEAFF
v_call: TRBV24-1; clone_size: few; j_call: TRBJ1-3; d_call: -; cdr3_nt: TGTGCCACCAGTGATTCATACCTCTCTGGAAACACCATATATTTT; cdr3_aa: CATSDSYLSGNTIYF
v_call: TRBV20-1; clone_size: -; j_call: TRBJ2-2; d_call: TRBD2; cdr3_nt: TGCAGTGCTAAATCTAGCGGGAGGACCGGGGAGCTGTTTTTT; cdr3_aa: CSAKSSGRTGELFF
v_call: TRBV28; clone_size: few; j_call: TRBJ2-3; d_call: -; cdr3_nt: TGTGCCAGTACTCGGGACAACACAGATACGCAGTATTTT; cdr3_aa: CASTRDNTDTQYF
v_call: TRBV25-1; clone_size: few; j_call: TRBJ2-1; d_call: -; cdr3_nt: TGTGCCAGCAGTTATGGTAATGAGCAGTTCTTC; cdr3_aa: CASSYGNEQFF
v_call: TRBV19; clone_size: -; j_call: TRBJ2-7; d_call: -; cdr3_nt: TGTGCCAGTAGCCCGGGCAGGGGATGGTGGGAGCAGTACTTC; cdr3_aa: CASSPGRGWWEQYF
v_call: TRBV7-8; clone_size: once; j_call: TRBJ1-5; d_call: -; cdr3_nt: TGTGCCAGCAGCCCCCCGTCCGGGAGCAATCAGCCCCAGCATTTT; cdr3_aa: CASSPPSGSNQPQHF
v_call: TRBV6-1; clone_size: -; j_call: TRBJ1-5; d_call: -; cdr3_nt: TGTGCCAGCAGGTCCGGGACTACCCTAACCGGGCAGCCCCAGCATTTT; cdr3_aa: CASRSGTTLTGQPQHF
v_call: TRBV7-2; clone_size: -; j_call: TRBJ1-2; d_call: -; cdr3_nt: TGTGCCAGCAGCCGTACAGGGAGGTATGGCTACACCTTC; cdr3_aa: CASSRTGRYGYTF
v_call: TRBV6-1; clone_size: few; j_call: TRBJ2-3; d_call: TRBD1; cdr3_nt: TGTGCCAGCAGTAATCCGGGACAGGGGTCAGATACGCAGTATTTT; cdr3_aa: CASSNPGQGSDTQYF
v_call: TRBV6-1; clone_size: -; j_call: TRBJ1-1; d_call: TRBD1; cdr3_nt: TGTGCCAGCAGTAAAATGACAGGGTGGGCTTTCTTT; cdr3_aa: CASSKMTGWAFF
v_call: TRBV10-3; clone_size: few; j_call: TRBJ1-2; d_call: TRBD1; cdr3_nt: TGTGCCATCAGCGAATTGGGACAGGGGGGCTATGGCTACACCTTC; cdr3_aa: CAISELGQGGYGYTF
v_call: TRBV10-3; clone_size: -; j_call: TRBJ2-5; d_call: -; cdr3_nt: TGTGCCATCAGTGGGTCCGTACGGGAGACCCAGTACTTC; cdr3_aa: CAISGSVRETQYF
v_call: TRBV7-9; clone_size: -; j_call: TRBJ2-2; d_call: TRBD2; cdr3_nt: TGTGCCAGCAGCTTACCAAGCGGGATGGGAACCGGGGAGCTGTTTTTT; cdr3_aa: CASSLPSGMGTGELFF
v_call: TRBV7-9; clone_size: -; j_call: TRBJ2-7; d_call: -; cdr3_nt: TGTGCCAGCAGCTTAGTCTTGACCCCCTACGAGCAGTACTTC; cdr3_aa: CASSLVLTPYEQYF
v_call: TRBV7-2; clone_size: few; j_call: TRBJ1-2; d_call: TRBD1; cdr3_nt: TGTGCCAGCAGTCCGACAGGGGTTGGCTATGGCTACACCTTC; cdr3_aa: CASSPTGVGYGYTF
v_call: TRBV12-3/TRBV12-4; clone_size: -; j_call: TRBJ1-1; d_call: -; cdr3_nt: TGTGCCAGCAGTTTGATCGGGGTACCCATGAACACTGAAGCTTTCTTT; cdr3_aa: CASSLIGVPMNTEAFF
v_call: TRBV25-1; clone_size: -; j_call: TRBJ1-1; d_call: -; cdr3_nt: TGTGCCAGCAACCGACCCGGGATGAACACTGAAGCTTTCTTT; cdr3_aa: CASNRPGMNTEAFF
v_call: TRBV10-3; clone_size: -; j_call: TRBJ1-5; d_call: -; cdr3_nt: TGTGCCATCAGGGAGGACCCGGGCGGCAATCAGCCCCAGCATTTT; cdr3_aa: CAIREDPGGNQPQHF
v_call: TRBV18; clone_size: few; j_call: TRBJ2-6; d_call: -; cdr3_nt: TGTGCCAGCTCACCACGAGGGTTTGGGGCCAACGTCCTGACTTTC; cdr3_aa: CASSPRGFGANVLTF
v_call: TRBV18; clone_size: -; j_call: TRBJ2-1; d_call: -; cdr3_nt: TGTGCCAGCTCACAACAAACCAGGTACAATGAGCAGTTCTTC; cdr3_aa: CASSQQTRYNEQFF
v_call: TRBV6-1; clone_size: -; j_call: TRBJ2-7; d_call: TRBD2; cdr3_nt: TGTGCCAGCAGTGTGGGCCTAGCGGGCGTCTACGAGCAGTACTTC; cdr3_aa: CASSVGLAGVYEQYF
v_call: TRBV4-3; clone_size: -; j_call: TRBJ1-3; d_call: -; cdr3_nt: TGCGCCAGCAGCCAAGATTTCGGTTTCTCGGGAAACACCATATATTTT; cdr3_aa: CASSQDFGFSGNTIYF
v_call: TRBV19; clone_size: -; j_call: TRBJ2-6; d_call: -; cdr3_nt: TGTGCCAGTAGTACCCCCAGAGGTATTTCTGGGGCCAACGTCCTGACTTTC; cdr3_aa: CASSTPRGISGANVLTF
v_call: TRBV10-3; clone_size: -; j_call: TRBJ1-1; d_call: TRBD1; cdr3_nt: TGTGCCATCAGTAACCGACAGGGTGTAGGCACTGAAGCTTTCTTT; cdr3_aa: CAISNRQGVGTEAFF
v_call: TRBV5-1; clone_size: -; j_call: TRBJ2-5; d_call: -; cdr3_nt: TGCGCCAGCAGCTTGGCCGACACTTTCCAAGAGACCCAGTACTTC; cdr3_aa: CASSLADTFQETQYF
v_call: TRBV7-2; clone_size: -; j_call: TRBJ1-2; d_call: -; cdr3_nt: TGTGCCAGCAGCTTCGACCCAGCCTATGGCTACACCTTC; cdr3_aa: CASSFDPAYGYTF
v_call: TRBV24-1; clone_size: few; j_call: TRBJ1-5; d_call: TRBD1; cdr3_nt: TGTGCCACCAGTGGGGGGACAGGGATGAGGCAGCCCCAGCATTTT; cdr3_aa: CATSGGTGMRQPQHF
v_call: TRBV23-1; clone_size: few; j_call: TRBJ1-5; d_call: -; cdr3_nt: TGCGCCAGCAGTAGGATAGGCGGACAGCCCCAGCATTTT; cdr3_aa: CASSRIGGQPQHF
v_call: TRBV19; clone_size: few; j_call: TRBJ2-2; d_call: -; cdr3_nt: TGTGCCAGTAGTCCTTGGACGGGGACTGGGGAGCTGTTTTTT; cdr3_aa: CASSPWTGTGELFF
v_call: TRBV6-1; clone_size: -; j_call: TRBJ1-4; d_call: TRBD1; cdr3_nt: TGTGCCAGCAGCGTAGACAGGGCAAATGAAAAACTGTTTTTT; cdr3_aa: CASSVDRANEKLFF
v_call: TRBV6-1; clone_size: -; j_call: TRBJ1-2; d_call: -; cdr3_nt: TGTGCCAGCAGTGAATCAGGGTTCTCCGCCTATGGCTACACCTTC; cdr3_aa: CASSESGFSAYGYTF
v_call: TRBV28; clone_size: few; j_call: TRBJ2-7; d_call: TRBD2; cdr3_nt: TGTGCCAGCAGTTTTAGCGGGAGGGCCTACGAGCAGTACTTC; cdr3_aa: CASSFSGRAYEQYF
v_call: TRBV6-1; clone_size: -; j_call: TRBJ2-7; d_call: -; cdr3_nt: TGTGCCAGCAGTACGACGGGACTTTCCTACGAGCAGTACTTC; cdr3_aa: CASSTTGLSYEQYF
v_call: TRBV5-1; clone_size: -; j_call: TRBJ2-3; d_call: -; cdr3_nt: TGCGCCAGCAGCTTGGCGGACAGCACAGATACGCAGTATTTT; cdr3_aa: CASSLADSTDTQYF
v_call: TRBV5-7; clone_size: -; j_call: TRBJ1-2; d_call: -; cdr3_nt: TGTGCCAGCAGCCCGAATGTCGGGGGACCTCGCTATGGCTACACCTTC; cdr3_aa: CASSPNVGGPRYGYTF
v_call: TRBV2; clone_size: few; j_call: TRBJ2-5; d_call: -; cdr3_nt: TGTGCCAGCAGTGTAAGGACCCAGTACTTC; cdr3_aa: CASSVRTQYF
v_call: TRBV7-2; clone_size: -; j_call: TRBJ2-2; d_call: -; cdr3_nt: TGTGCCAGCAGCTTTCCTAACACCGGGGAGCTGTTTTTT; cdr3_aa: CASSFPNTGELFF
v_call: TRBV6-1; clone_size: -; j_call: TRBJ1-4; d_call: TRBD1; cdr3_nt: TGTGCCAGCAGTGTGGGACAGGGTCCTGAAAAACTGTTTTTT; cdr3_aa: CASSVGQGPEKLFF
v_call: TRBV28; clone_size: once; j_call: TRBJ2-7; d_call: TRBD2; cdr3_nt: TGTGCCAGCAGTTTTGACGCGGGAGGAAACGAGCAGTACTTC; cdr3_aa: CASSFDAGGNEQYF
v_call: TRBV20-1; clone_size: -; j_call: TRBJ2-1; d_call: TRBD1; cdr3_nt: TGCAGTGCTAGGGGCCCGACAGGGGGCGGTGAGCAGTTCTTC; cdr3_aa: CSARGPTGGGEQFF
v_call: TRBV5-4; clone_size: -; j_call: TRBJ1-4; d_call: -; cdr3_nt: TGTGCCAGCAGCTTGGACAGGGCCGAAAAACTGTTTTTT; cdr3_aa: CASSLDRAEKLFF
v_call: TRBV19; clone_size: -; j_call: TRBJ1-1; d_call: -; cdr3_nt: TGTGCCAGTAGTATATCAAGGTACATGAACACTGAAGCTTTCTTT; cdr3_aa: CASSISRYMNTEAFF
v_call: TRBV2; clone_size: -; j_call: TRBJ1-5; d_call: TRBD1; cdr3_nt: TGTGCCAGCACCGGACAGGGGTATGGACAGCCCCAGCATTTT; cdr3_aa: CASTGQGYGQPQHF